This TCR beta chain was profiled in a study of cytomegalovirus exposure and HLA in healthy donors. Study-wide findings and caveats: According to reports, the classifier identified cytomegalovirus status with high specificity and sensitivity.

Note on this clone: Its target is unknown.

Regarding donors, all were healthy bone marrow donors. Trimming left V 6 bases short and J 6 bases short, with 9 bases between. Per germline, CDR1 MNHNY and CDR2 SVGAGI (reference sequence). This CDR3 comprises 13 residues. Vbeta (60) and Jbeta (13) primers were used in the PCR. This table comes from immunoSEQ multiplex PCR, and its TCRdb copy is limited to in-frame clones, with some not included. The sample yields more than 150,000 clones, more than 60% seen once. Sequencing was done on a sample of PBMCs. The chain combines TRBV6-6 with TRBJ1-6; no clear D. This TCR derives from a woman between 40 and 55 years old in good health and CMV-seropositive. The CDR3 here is CASRTGPNSPLHF. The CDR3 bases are TGTGCCAGCAGAACCGGTCCTAATTCACCCCTCCACTTT.